This T cell receptor (beta chain) derives from a study of cytomegalovirus exposure and HLA in healthy donors. Generated by immunoSEQ multiplex PCR, the TCRdb table keeps only in-frame clones and is missing some. The sample lists over 70,000 clones; 90% to 95% were seen once. Trimming pared 2 bases from V and 8 bases from J, leaving 21 bases between. Looked up from germline, CDR1 is SEHNR and CDR2 is FQNEAQ (reference sequence). The CDR3 has 16 residues. The chain couples TRBV7-9 to TRBJ1-2; D possibly corresponds to TRBD1 (6 bases). The specimen was PBMCs. The clonotype was recovered from a woman between 18 and 30 years old in good health and CMV-seronegative. The CDR3 sequence: CASSLRRGGKGHGYTF. The CDR3 DNA sequence: TGTGCCAGCAGCTTACGGCGCGGGGGAAAGGGACACGGCTACACCTTC.